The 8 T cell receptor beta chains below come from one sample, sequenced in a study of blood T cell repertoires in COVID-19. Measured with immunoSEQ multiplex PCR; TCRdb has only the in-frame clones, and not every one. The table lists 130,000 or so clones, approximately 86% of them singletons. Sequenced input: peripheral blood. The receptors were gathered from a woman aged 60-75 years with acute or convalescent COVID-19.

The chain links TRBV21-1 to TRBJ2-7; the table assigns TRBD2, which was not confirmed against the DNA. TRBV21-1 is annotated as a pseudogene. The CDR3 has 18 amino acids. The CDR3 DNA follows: TGTGCCAGCAGCAAACCCACTCGGTGGGAGAAGCGATTCTACGAGCAGTACTTC. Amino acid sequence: CASSKPTRWEKRFYEQYF.

The CDR3 DNA sequence: TGTGCCAGCAGCTCCCAGTTCACTGAAGCTTTCTTT. Amino acids: CASSSQFTEAFF. The chain uses TRBV5-4 and TRBJ1-1, with D hard to call. CDR1 is SGHNT and CDR2 is YYREEE in the germline V gene (reference sequence). CDR3 length equals 12 residues. The V gene lost 3 bases and the J gene lost 4 bases, with 7 bases spanning the gap.

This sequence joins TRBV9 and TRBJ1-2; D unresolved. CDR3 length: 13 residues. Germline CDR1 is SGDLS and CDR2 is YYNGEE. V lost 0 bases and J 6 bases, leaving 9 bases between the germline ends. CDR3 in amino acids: CASSVDQMHGYTF. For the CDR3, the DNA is TGTGCCAGCAGCGTAGATCAGATGCATGGCTACACCTTC.

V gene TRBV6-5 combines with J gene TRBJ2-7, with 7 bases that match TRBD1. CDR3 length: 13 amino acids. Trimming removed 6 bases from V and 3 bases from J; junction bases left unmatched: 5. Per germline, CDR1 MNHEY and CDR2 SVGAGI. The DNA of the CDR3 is TGTGCCAGCAGAGAGGGACAGATCTACGAGCAGTACTTC. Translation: CASREGQIYEQYF.

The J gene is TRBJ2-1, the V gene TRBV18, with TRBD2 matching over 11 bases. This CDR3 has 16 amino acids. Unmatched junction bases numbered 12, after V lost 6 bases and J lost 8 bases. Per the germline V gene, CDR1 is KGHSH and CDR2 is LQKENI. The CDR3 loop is CASSPIRSSGGHEQFF. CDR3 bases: TGTGCCAGCTCTCCCATTCGGTCTAGCGGGGGGCATGAGCAGTTCTTC.

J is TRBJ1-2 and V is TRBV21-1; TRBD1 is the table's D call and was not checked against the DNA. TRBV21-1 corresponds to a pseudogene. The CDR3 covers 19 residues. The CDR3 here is CASSTAQGQNRPFNYGYTF. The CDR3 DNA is TGTGCCAGCAGCACGGCTCAGGGACAGAACAGGCCCTTTAACTATGGCTACACCTTC.

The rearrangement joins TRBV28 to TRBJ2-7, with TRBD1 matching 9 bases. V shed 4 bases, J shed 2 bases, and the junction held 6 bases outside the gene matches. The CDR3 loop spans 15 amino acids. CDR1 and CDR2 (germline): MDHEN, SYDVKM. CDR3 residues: CASSSPGTGTYEQYF. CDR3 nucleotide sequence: TGTGCCAGCAGTTCCCCGGGGACAGGGACCTACGAGCAGTACTTC.

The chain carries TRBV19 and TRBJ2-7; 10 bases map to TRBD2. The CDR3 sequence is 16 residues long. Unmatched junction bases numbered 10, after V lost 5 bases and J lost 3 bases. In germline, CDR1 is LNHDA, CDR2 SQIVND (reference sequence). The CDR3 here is CASSQGLAGEIYEQYF. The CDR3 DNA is TGTGCCAGTAGTCAAGGTCTAGCGGGGGAGATCTACGAGCAGTACTTC.